The 9 T cell receptor beta chains below were found in one sample sequenced in a study of cytomegalovirus exposure and HLA in healthy donors. A multiplex PCR was run with 60 Vbeta primers and 13 Jbeta primers. Generated by immunoSEQ multiplex PCR, the TCRdb table keeps only in-frame clones and is missing some. This table has 100,000 to 150,000 clones, approximately 81% appearing once. The sample consisted of PBMCs. The receptors shown here come from a male donor in good health and CMV-seronegative.

This clone was seen only once. The chain couples TRBV5-1 to TRBJ2-7; 8 bases match TRBD1. The V and J ends lost 5 bases and 1 base, in that order; junction bases with no gene match: 8. The CDR3 runs to 15 residues. The V gene's germline CDR1 is SGHRS and CDR2 YFSETQ. CDR3 sequence reads: CASSHGQGSSYEQYF. The CDR3 DNA reads TGCGCCAGCAGTCACGGACAGGGAAGTTCCTACGAGCAGTACTTC.

This chain uses TRBV27 with TRBJ1-2, with D unresolved. From germline, CDR1 is MNHEY and CDR2 SMNVEV (reference sequence). Trimming removed 4 bases from V and 8 bases from J, with 11 bases in between. The CDR3 runs to 12 residues. Here the CDR3 reads CASSSRGWGYTF. The DNA of the CDR3 is TGTGCCAGCAGTTCTCGAGGATGGGGCTACACCTTC.

This clone showed up just a few times. The chain uses TRBV27 and TRBJ1-1, with 8 nucleotides matching TRBD1. Germline-derived CDR1 and CDR2 are MNHEY and SMNVEV (reference sequence). This CDR3 comprises 14 residues. V was pared by 1 base and J by 11 bases, with 9 bases of the junction left unmatched. The CDR3 loop is CASSLYRGGMKAFF. In nucleotides, the CDR3 is TGTGCCAGCAGTTTATACAGGGGGGGGATGAAGGCTTTCTTT.

Here the CDR3 reads CASGQARQPQHF. In DNA form, the CDR3 reads TGTGCCAGTGGACAGGCAAGGCAGCCCCAGCATTTT. The rearrangement uses TRBV19 and TRBJ1-5; 7 nucleotides align to TRBD1. Germline V gene lookup returns CDR1 LNHDA and CDR2 SQIVND (reference sequence). With 8 bases clipped from V and 7 bases from J, the junction kept 5 bases outside the gene matches. This CDR3 spans 12 amino acids. Using reference TRBV19 and TRBJ1-5 for the parts outside the CDR3, the full variable domain is DGGITQSPKYLFRKEGQNVTLSCEQNLNHDAMYWYRQDPGQGLRLIYYSQIVNDFQKGDIAEGYSVSREKKESFPLTVTSAQKNPTAFYLCASGQARQPQHFGDGTRLSIL.

This clone has a single count. This chain uses TRBV29-1 with TRBJ2-3; TRBD2 matches 7 bases. From germline, CDR1 is SQVTM and CDR2 ANQGSEA. V dropped 8 bases and J dropped 0; count of bases not matched to a gene: 8. This CDR3 is 14 amino acids long. This CDR3 reads CSTRSGLSTDTQYF. The CDR3 nucleotides are TGCAGCACTCGTAGCGGGTTGAGCACAGATACGCAGTATTTT.

The chain uses TRBV7-9 and TRBJ1-4; 7 nucleotides line up with TRBD1. Per the germline V gene, CDR1 is SEHNR and CDR2 is FQNEAQ (reference sequence). The CDR3 extends over 16 amino acids. V dropped 0 bases and J dropped 4; count of bases not matched to a gene: 5. The CDR3 spells CASSLANRGRNEKLFF. In nucleotides, the CDR3 is TGTGCCAGCAGCTTAGCAAACAGGGGTCGTAATGAAAAACTGTTTTTT.

The CDR3 region is CASSVGTANSNSPLHF. In DNA, the CDR3 is TGTGCCAGCTCCGTCGGGACAGCGAATTCAAATTCACCCCTCCACTTT. The V and J genes are TRBV7-8 and TRBJ1-6; 7 nucleotides align to TRBD1. The germline gives CDR1 SGHVS, CDR2 FQNEAQ. V dropped 8 bases and J dropped 7; count of bases not matched to a gene: 14. The CDR3 covers 16 residues.

This rearrangement joins TRBV29-1 to TRBJ1-4; TRBD1 matches at 7 bases. Trimming cost V 0 bases and J 1 base; bases outside gene matches: 5. The CDR3 has 16 residues. Germline CDR1 and CDR2: SQVTM and ANQGSEA. The CDR3 here is CSVEDEGAGTNEKLFF. CDR3 nucleotides: TGCAGCGTTGAAGATGAGGGGGCGGGAACTAATGAAAAACTGTTTTTT.

This chain connects TRBV15 to TRBJ2-1, with D unclear. The germline V and J ends were trimmed by 6 bases and 7 bases, with 13 bases remaining between them. This CDR3 has 13 amino acids. Germline CDR1 and CDR2: LNHNV and YYDKDF (reference sequence). CDR3 sequence (DNA): TGTGCCACCAGATTCCCCTTGCAGAATGAGCAGTTCTTC. Amino acid sequence: CATRFPLQNEQFF. The complete variable domain, with remaining parts taken from reference TRBV15 and TRBJ2-1, reads DAMVIQNPRYQVTQFGKPVTLSCSQTLNHNVMYWYQQKSSQAPKLLFHYYDKDFNNEADTPDNFQSRRPNTSFCFLDIRSPGLGDTAMYLCATRFPLQNEQFFGPGTRLTVL.